This T cell receptor (beta chain) comes out of a study of blood T cells in healthy people across ages. Trimming removed 9 bases from V and 5 bases from J, with 19 bases in between. The germline V gene encodes CDR1 SGHRS and CDR2 YFSETQ. The CDR3 spans 14 residues. For the second PCR, which ran for roughly 6 to 12 cycles, a sample-barcoded 5' primer and a J-beta primer mix were used. Via MiXCR, TCRdb re-called the 5' RACE reads, giving one row per CDR3 protein. The sample includes over a million distinct CDR3 sequences, roughly 45% of them seen just once. This receptor was obtained from a woman in her sixties in good health. The chain links TRBV5-1 to TRBJ2-3; D perhaps matches TRBD1 (7 bases). Sequencing was done on a sample of blood. In nucleotides, the CDR3 is TGCGCCACTTCCCCCCAGGGGGGCAGAGATACGCAGTATTTT. The encoded protein is CATSPQGGRDTQYF.